The next 8 T cell receptor beta chains were all read from a single sample in a study of chemoradiotherapy in HPV16-positive cancers. TCRdb's copy holds only in-frame clones and misses some; the assay was immunoSEQ multiplex PCR. Here the sample spans about 24,000 clones, around 94% being singletons. The sample was taken from a patient who underwent chemoradiotherapy. Every receptor here comes from a human donor with HPV-associated anogenital cancer.

This chain connects TRBV5-6 to TRBJ2-1, with 9 bases matching TRBD2. After removal of 5 bases from V and 0 bases from J, the junction contained 6 bases not matched to a gene. CDR1 is SGHDT and CDR2 is YYEEEE in the germline V gene. The CDR3 is 16 residues long. CDR3 loop: CASRREGPSSYNEQFF. CDR3 bases: TGTGCCAGCAGGCGGGAGGGTCCGAGCTCCTACAATGAGCAGTTCTTC. The variable domain in full, with the rest retrieved from reference TRBV5-6 and TRBJ2-1, is DAGVTQSPTHLIKTRGQQVTLRCSPKSGHDTVSWYQQALGQGPQFIFQYYEEEERQRGNFPDRFSGHQFPNYSSELNVNALLLGDSALYLCASRREGPSSYNEQFFGPGTRLTVL.

The chain employs TRBV29-1 and TRBJ2-3, with 10 positions matching TRBD2. The CDR3 is made up of 17 amino acids. Trimming at V came to 7 bases and at J to 1 base, leaving 14 bases not matched to a gene. Germline CDR1 and CDR2: SQVTM and ANQGSEA. The CDR3 sequence is CSALPALAGVGTDTQYF. CDR3 bases: TGCAGCGCCCTCCCTGCCCTAGCGGGGGTCGGCACAGATACGCAGTATTTT.

The chain recombines TRBV7-9 with TRBJ1-1; D unresolved. The CDR3 contains 15 residues. The germline V gene has CDR1 SEHNR and CDR2 FQNEAQ (reference sequence). The V end was cut by 1 base, the J end by 0 bases, with 9 bases between. The CDR3 DNA sequence: TGTGCCAGCAGCTTAGGGCGACGTATGAACACTGAAGCTTTCTTT. Encoded protein: CASSLGRRMNTEAFF. The entire variable domain, with the rest obtained from reference TRBV7-9 and TRBJ1-1, is as follows: DTGVSQNPRHKITKRGQNVTFRCDPISEHNRLYWYRQTLGQGPEFLTYFQNEAQLEKSRLLSDRFSAERPKGSFSTLEIQRTEQGDSAMYLCASSLGRRMNTEAFFGQGTRLTVV.

The genes are TRBV27 and TRBJ1-5; D might be TRBD1 (5 bases). V lost 6 bases and J 5 bases, leaving 11 bases between the germline ends. The length of the CDR3 is 13 residues. CDR1 is MNHEY and CDR2 is SMNVEV in the germline V gene (reference sequence). CDR3 DNA: TGTGCCAGCAGACCAGACAGATATCAGCCCCAGCATTTT. Translating it yields CASRPDRYQPQHF.

The chain uses TRBV28 and TRBJ1-5; no firm D call. The V and J ends lost 2 bases and 0 bases respectively, with 5 bases between them. The CDR3 loop spans 14 amino acids. Germline V gene sequence: CDR1 MDHEN, CDR2 SYDVKM. CDR3 amino acids: CASSLVNSNQPQHF. The CDR3 coding sequence is TGTGCCAGCAGTTTAGTCAATAGCAATCAGCCCCAGCATTTT. The entire variable domain, with the rest obtained from reference TRBV28 and TRBJ1-5, is as follows: DVKVTQSSRYLVKRTGEKVFLECVQDMDHENMFWYRQDPGLGLRLIYFSYDVKMKEKGDIPEGYSVSREKKERFSLILESASTNQTSMYLCASSLVNSNQPQHFGDGTRLSIL.

The genes are TRBV5-1 and TRBJ2-3, with TRBD2 matching over 11 bases. This CDR3 region has 17 residues. Germline V lookup: CDR1 SGHRS, CDR2 YFSETQ. Trimming cost V 0 bases and J 2 bases; bases outside gene matches: 5. The CDR3 protein is CASSLVLAGAYTDTQYF. The CDR3 nucleotides read TGCGCCAGCAGCTTGGTACTAGCGGGAGCCTACACAGATACGCAGTATTTT.

The V and J genes are TRBV7-3 and TRBJ1-4, with 7 positions matching TRBD1. Germline V gene lookup returns CDR1 SGHTA and CDR2 FQGTGA. Losses at the gene ends were 4 bases for V and 6 bases for J; bases not matched to a gene: 2. CDR3 length: 13 amino acids. CDR3 amino acids: CASSSGTDEKLFF. Here the CDR3 DNA reads TGTGCCAGCAGCTCCGGGACAGATGAAAAACTGTTTTTT.

This clone was seen a handful of times. The chain links TRBV30 to TRBJ2-7; no clear D. This CDR3 is built from 12 residues. V was pared by 4 bases and J by 1 base, with 8 bases between. Germline CDR1 and CDR2: GTSNPN and SVGIG (reference sequence). CDR3 nucleotides: TGTGCCTGGACAGGTGAATCCTACGAGCAGTACTTC. Translated: CAWTGESYEQYF.